Listed below are T cell receptor beta chains from one sample, sequenced in a study of cytomegalovirus exposure and HLA in healthy donors. TCRdb keeps only in-frame clones here, not all; method: immunoSEQ multiplex PCR. The table has about 180,000 clones, roughly nine tenths seen once. Material: PBMCs. The receptors come from a man between 18 and 29 years old in good health and CMV-seropositive. Each CDR3 is given with its conserved first and last residue. D genes are given only for firm matches. For some rows the clone size is stated as once, few or many, or as a class when expanded; others skip it.

abundance	v_gene	j_gene	d_gene	CDR3nt	CDR3aa
.	TRBV7-2	TRBJ2-3	.	TGTGCCAGCAGCTTAGCCGGTAGCGTGTCGCAGTATTTT	CASSLAGSVSQYF
.	TRBV9	TRBJ2-7	TRBD2	TGTGCCAGCAGCGTGGGGACTAGCGGCTACGAGCAGTACTTC	CASSVGTSGYEQYF
.	TRBV20-1	TRBJ2-1	.	TGCAGTGAGACAGCCTACAATGAGCAGTTCTTC	CSETAYNEQFF
.	TRBV4-1	TRBJ2-7	.	TGCGCCAGCAGCCAAGAAAACAGAGGGGAGCAGTACTTC	CASSQENRGEQYF
.	TRBV13	TRBJ2-2	TRBD2	TGTGCCACGCATGTAGCGGGAGTTGACACCGGGGAGCTGTTTTTT	CATHVAGVDTGELFF
.	TRBV11-2	TRBJ1-3	TRBD1	TGTGCCAGCAGCACAGGCTCGGGACAGGGGGCTGGAAACACCATATATTTT	CASSTGSGQGAGNTIYF
.	TRBV6-6	TRBJ2-7	.	TGTGCCAGCAGTTACTTCGACGAGCAGTACTTC	CASSYFDEQYF
.	TRBV18	TRBJ1-1	TRBD1	TGTGCCAGCTCGCCCAACAGGGGTCCCAACACTGAAGCTTTCTTT	CASSPNRGPNTEAFF
.	TRBV7-2	TRBJ2-7	TRBD1	TGTGCCAGCAGCTTAGGGACAGGGTCCTACGAGCAGTACTTC	CASSLGTGSYEQYF
.	TRBV7-6	TRBJ2-2	.	TGTGCCAGCCAACCCCCAGGGGCCCCCACCGGGGAGCTGTTTTTT	CASQPPGAPTGELFF
.	TRBV27	TRBJ2-2	TRBD2	TGTGCCAGCAGTTTCCTGACTAGCGGGAACACCGGGGAGCTGTTTTTT	CASSFLTSGNTGELFF
.	TRBV28	TRBJ1-2	.	TGTGCCAGCAGTGGTAGGAGGGATGGCTACACCTTC	CASSGRRDGYTF
.	TRBV19	TRBJ2-6	.	TGTGCCAGTAGTGCCAGCTCTGGGGCCAACGTCCTGACTTTC	CASSASSGANVLTF
.	TRBV5-1	TRBJ2-7	TRBD2	TGCGCCAGCAGCATGGGGACTAGCGGCACCTACGAGCAGTACTTC	CASSMGTSGTYEQYF
few	TRBV6-4	TRBJ2-3	TRBD1	TGTGCCAGCAGTGACTCGACAGGGGGCGCAGATACGCAGTATTTT	CASSDSTGGADTQYF
.	TRBV7-8	TRBJ1-3	.	TGTGCCAGCAGCTTATCAGGGAAGGGCACCATATATTTT	CASSLSGKGTIYF
.	TRBV4-3	TRBJ1-4	.	TGCGCCAGCAGCCAAGATGGGCCAGGGAATGAAAAACTGTTTTTT	CASSQDGPGNEKLFF
.	TRBV4-2	TRBJ1-3	.	TGTGCCAGCAGCCAAGAGGGTCTTGTCTGGAGGGACTCTGGAAACACCATATATTTT	CASSQEGLVWRDSGNTIYF
.	TRBV5-4	TRBJ2-2	.	TGTGCCAGCAGCGGGGCTGGCGGGGTCACCGGGGAGCTGTTTTTT	CASSGAGGVTGELFF
.	TRBV27	TRBJ2-1	TRBD2	TGTGCCAGCAGTCAAGCCCTACTGACTAGCGGGGGGTTGAATGAGCAGTTCTTC	CASSQALLTSGGLNEQFF
.	TRBV5-6	TRBJ1-1	TRBD1	TGTGCCAGCAGCCACGGGACAGGGAACACTGAAGCTTTCTTT	CASSHGTGNTEAFF
.	TRBV19	TRBJ1-1	.	TGTGCCAGTAGTCCCTCCTGGACAGCGACTGAAGCTTTCTTT	CASSPSWTATEAFF
once	TRBV7-2	TRBJ2-2	.	TGTGCCAGCACCCCTTTCGGGGTAGCCACCGGGGAGCTGTTTTTT	CASTPFGVATGELFF